Sequencing of this TCR beta chain was carried out in a study of cytomegalovirus exposure and HLA in healthy donors. The CDR3 totals 13 residues. CDR1 and CDR2 (germline): SQVTM, ANQGSEA. Trimming took off 2 bases at V and 3 bases at J, with 10 bases between the two ends. A word on this clone: What it binds is unknown.

Regarding the study as a whole: Immune exposure was documented only through CMV serostatus.

60 Vbeta and 13 Jbeta primers were used in PCR. The protocol was immunoSEQ multiplex PCR, while the TCRdb copy is restricted to in-frame clones and leaves out a portion. The top ten clones hold approximately 1.5% of a sample with over 150,000 clones, 68% of them seen once. V is TRBV29-1 and J is TRBJ1-2; D possibly corresponds to TRBD1 (6 bases). Sequenced material: PBMCs. The origin of this receptor is a man over 45 in good health and CMV-seronegative. The CDR3 sequence: CSVEPTGYYGYTF. The CDR3 DNA is TGCAGCGTTGAACCCACAGGGTACTATGGCTACACCTTC.